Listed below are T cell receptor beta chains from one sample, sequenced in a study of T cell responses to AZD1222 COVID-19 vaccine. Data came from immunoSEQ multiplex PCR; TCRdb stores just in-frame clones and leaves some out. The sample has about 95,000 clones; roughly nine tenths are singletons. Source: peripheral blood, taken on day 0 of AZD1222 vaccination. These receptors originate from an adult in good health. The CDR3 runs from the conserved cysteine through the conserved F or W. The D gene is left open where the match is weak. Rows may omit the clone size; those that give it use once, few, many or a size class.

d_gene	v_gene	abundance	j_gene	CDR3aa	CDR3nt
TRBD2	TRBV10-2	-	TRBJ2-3	CASSESISGYTDTQYF	TGCGCCAGCAGTGAGTCGATTAGCGGGTACACAGATACGCAGTATTTT
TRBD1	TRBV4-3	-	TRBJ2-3	CASSQDPTGGETDTQYF	TGCGCCAGCAGCCAAGATCCGACAGGGGGTGAGACAGATACGCAGTATTTT
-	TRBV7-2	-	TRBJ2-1	CASSWVGGLVHEQFF	TGTGCCAGCAGCTGGGTGGGGGGCTTAGTCCATGAGCAGTTCTTC
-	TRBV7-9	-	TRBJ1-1	CASSLERASSYTEAFF	TGTGCCAGCAGCTTAGAGAGGGCCTCATCTTACACTGAAGCTTTCTTT
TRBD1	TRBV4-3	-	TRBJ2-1	CASSPGQVGGNEQFF	TGCGCCAGCAGCCCGGGACAGGTCGGGGGCAATGAGCAGTTCTTC
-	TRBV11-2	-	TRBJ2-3	CASSSIIPTGPLADTQYF	TGTGCCAGCAGTTCTATTATTCCTACTGGTCCTCTCGCAGATACGCAGTATTTT
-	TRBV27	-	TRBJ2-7	CASSSTGYEQYF	TGTGCCAGCAGTTCTACAGGCTACGAGCAGTACTTC
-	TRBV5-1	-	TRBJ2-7	CASSLSQVSYEQYF	TGCGCCAGCAGCTTGTCCCAGGTTTCCTACGAGCAGTACTTC
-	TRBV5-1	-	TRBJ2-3	CASTRLGVGTDTQYF	TGCGCCAGCACTCGACTAGGAGTGGGAACAGATACGCAGTATTTT
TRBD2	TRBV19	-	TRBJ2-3	CASSPPVGGAADTQYF	TGTGCCAGTAGTCCTCCTGTCGGGGGGGCAGCAGATACGCAGTATTTT
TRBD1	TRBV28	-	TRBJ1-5	CASSETGEAQPQHF	TGTGCCAGCAGCGAGACAGGGGAAGCTCAGCCCCAGCATTTT
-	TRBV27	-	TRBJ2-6	CASSPLGGSGANVLTF	TGTGCCAGCAGTCCCCTCGGGGGCTCTGGGGCCAACGTCCTGACTTTC
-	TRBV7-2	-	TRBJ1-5	CASSLGGGDSNQPQHF	TGTGCCAGCAGCCTGGGCGGGGGGGATAGCAATCAGCCCCAGCATTTT
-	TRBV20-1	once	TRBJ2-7	CSASRSYEQYF	TGCAGTGCTAGCCGCAGCTACGAGCAGTACTTC
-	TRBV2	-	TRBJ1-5	CASSAAGVSGNQPQHF	TGTGCCAGCAGTGCTGCGGGGGTGTCGGGCAATCAGCCCCAGCATTTT
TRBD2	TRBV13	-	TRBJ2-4	CASSPGLAGGLAKNIQYF	TGTGCCAGCAGCCCGGGACTAGCGGGGGGCCTAGCCAAAAACATTCAGTACTTC
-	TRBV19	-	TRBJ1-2	CASSGLLGGGYTF	TGTGCCAGTAGTGGTCTCCTAGGGGGTGGCTACACCTTC
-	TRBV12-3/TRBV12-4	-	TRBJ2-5	CASSYGLVETQYF	TGTGCCAGCAGTTACGGGTTGGTAGAGACCCAGTACTTC
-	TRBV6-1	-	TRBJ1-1	CASSDRGGNTEAFF	TGTGCCAGCAGTGACCGCGGGGGAAACACTGAAGCTTTCTTT
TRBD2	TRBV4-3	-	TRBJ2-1	CASSQAVTSRYNEQFF	TGCGCCAGCAGCCAGGCGGTGACTAGCCGGTACAATGAGCAGTTCTTC
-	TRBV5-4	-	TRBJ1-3	CASSFEAGPGNTIYF	TGTGCCAGCAGCTTTGAAGCAGGGCCCGGAAACACCATATATTTT
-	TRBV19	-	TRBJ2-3	CASSIDRDTQYF	TGTGCCAGTAGTATAGATCGGGATACGCAGTATTTT
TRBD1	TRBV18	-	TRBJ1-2	CASSLGGTGGTYYGYTF	TGTGCCAGCTCACTAGGCGGGACAGGAGGGACCTACTATGGCTACACCTTC
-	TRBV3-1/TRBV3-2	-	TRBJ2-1	CASSPLGDEQFF	TGTGCCAGCAGCCCCTTGGGCGATGAGCAGTTCTTC
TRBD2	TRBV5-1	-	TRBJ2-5	CASSPGIAGGQETQYF	TGCGCCAGCAGCCCAGGGATAGCGGGGGGCCAAGAGACCCAGTACTTC
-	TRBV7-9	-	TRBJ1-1	CASSLPSYSNTEAFF	TGTGCCAGCAGCTTACCCTCCTACAGCAACACTGAAGCTTTCTTT
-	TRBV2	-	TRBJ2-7	CASREAYEQYF	TGTGCCAGCAGGGAGGCCTACGAGCAGTACTTC
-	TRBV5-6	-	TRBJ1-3	CASNLQGDSGNTIYF	TGTGCCAGCAACCTACAGGGAGACTCTGGAAACACCATATATTTT
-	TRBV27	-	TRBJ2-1	CASRMASNEQFF	TGTGCCAGTCGGATGGCGTCGAATGAGCAGTTCTTC
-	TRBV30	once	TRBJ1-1	CAWQRAGRYTEAFF	TGTGCCTGGCAGCGGGCAGGGAGGTACACTGAAGCTTTCTTT
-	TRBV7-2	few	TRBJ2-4	CASSPTPTRAKNIQYF	TGTGCCAGCAGCCCCACCCCCACTAGAGCCAAAAACATTCAGTACTTC
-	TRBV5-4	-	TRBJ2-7	CASSFDPGAYEQYF	TGTGCCAGCAGCTTTGACCCGGGGGCCTACGAGCAGTACTTC
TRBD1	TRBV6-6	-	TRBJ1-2	CASSLGQPYGYTF	TGTGCCAGCAGTTTGGGACAGCCATATGGCTACACCTTC
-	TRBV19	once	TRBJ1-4	CASTSIYLGALPNEKLFF	TGTGCCAGTACCTCCATTTATCTGGGGGCTCTACCTAATGAAAAACTGTTTTTT
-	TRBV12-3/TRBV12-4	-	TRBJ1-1	CASTTGWSTEAFF	TGTGCCAGCACTACAGGGTGGTCCACTGAAGCTTTCTTT
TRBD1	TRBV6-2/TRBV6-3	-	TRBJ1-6	CASSYSGTGYSPLHF	TGTGCCAGCAGTTACTCAGGGACAGGGTATTCACCCCTCCACTTT
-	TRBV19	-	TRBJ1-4	CASSPGPINEKLFF	TGTGCCAGTAGCCCGGGACCGATTAATGAAAAACTGTTTTTT
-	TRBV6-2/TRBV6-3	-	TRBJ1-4	CASSYGGVRPTAFF	TGTGCCAGCAGTTACGGAGGGGTTCGGCCCACAGCGTTTTTT
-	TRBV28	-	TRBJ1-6	CASSLPLTGDSPLHF	TGTGCCAGCAGTTTGCCTCTAACGGGAGATTCACCCCTCCACTTT
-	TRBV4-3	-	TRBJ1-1	CASSQDSWGQNEAFF	TGCGCCAGCAGCCAAGATTCGTGGGGGCAGAATGAAGCTTTCTTT